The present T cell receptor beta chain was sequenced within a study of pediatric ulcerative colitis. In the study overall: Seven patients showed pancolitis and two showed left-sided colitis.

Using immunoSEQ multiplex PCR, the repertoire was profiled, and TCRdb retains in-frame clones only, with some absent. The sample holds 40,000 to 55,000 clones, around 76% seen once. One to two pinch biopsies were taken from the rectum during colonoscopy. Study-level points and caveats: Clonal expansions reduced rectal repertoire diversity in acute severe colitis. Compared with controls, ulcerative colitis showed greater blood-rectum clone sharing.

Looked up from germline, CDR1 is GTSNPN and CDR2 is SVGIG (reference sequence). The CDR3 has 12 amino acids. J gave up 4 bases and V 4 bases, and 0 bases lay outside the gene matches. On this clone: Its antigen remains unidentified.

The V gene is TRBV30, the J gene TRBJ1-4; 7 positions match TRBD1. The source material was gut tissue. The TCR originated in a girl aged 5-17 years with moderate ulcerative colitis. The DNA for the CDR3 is TGTGCCTGGAACAGGGGTAATGAAAAACTGTTTTTT. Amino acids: CAWNRGNEKLFF.